Listed below are T cell receptor beta chains from one sample, sequenced in a study of Ad26.COV2.S vaccination and SARS-CoV-2 variants. Sequencing was performed with immunoSEQ multiplex PCR; in TCRdb, only in-frame clones are kept and a portion is missing. The sample contains a few hundred thousand clones, roughly 88% of which appear only once. The source material was peripheral blood, sampled in a trial of Ad26.COV2.S vaccine versus placebo. The receptors were gathered from a person aged 18-65 years who received the Ad26.COV2.S COVID-19 vaccine or a placebo. The CDR3 runs from the conserved cysteine through the conserved F or W. A D gene is named only where the DNA matches it firmly. Clone size is given for some rows only: seen once, a few or many times, or a class if the clone is expanded.

clone_size | j_call | v_call | d_call | cdr3_aa | cdr3_nt
NA | TRBJ1-2 | TRBV7-3 | NA | CASSLKKQNLYYGYTF | TGTGCCAGCAGCTTGAAAAAACAGAACCTCTACTATGGCTACACCTTC
once | TRBJ2-7 | TRBV7-9 | NA | CASSLPSYEQYF | TGTGCCAGCAGCTTACCCTCCTACGAGCAGTACTTC
NA | TRBJ1-2 | TRBV27 | NA | CASSLGLGWGYTF | TGTGCCAGCAGTTTAGGTCTGGGATGGGGCTACACCTTC
NA | TRBJ1-5 | TRBV28 | TRBD1 | CASSFGGTGSWQPQHF | TGTGCCAGCAGTTTTGGGGGGACAGGGTCTTGGCAGCCCCAGCATTTT
once | TRBJ1-6 | TRBV6-5 | NA | CASSPARGDSPLHF | TGTGCCAGCAGCCCGGCCAGGGGTGATTCACCCCTCCACTTT
NA | TRBJ2-7 | TRBV7-9 | NA | CASSQEPSYEQYF | TGTGCCAGCAGCCAAGAGCCCTCCTACGAGCAGTACTTC
few | TRBJ1-5 | TRBV12-3/TRBV12-4 | NA | CASSRQQNQPQHF | TGTGCCAGCAGTCGGCAGCAAAATCAGCCCCAGCATTTT
NA | TRBJ1-5 | TRBV19 | NA | CASSYPDGNQPQHF | TGTGCCAGTAGTTATCCGGATGGAAATCAGCCCCAGCATTTT
NA | TRBJ2-7 | TRBV18 | NA | CASSPSRDRYPYF | TGTGCCAGCTCACCTTCCAGGGACCGTTATCCGTACTTC
NA | TRBJ1-1 | TRBV19 | NA | CASRSGQSHTEAFF | TGTGCCAGTAGATCCGGACAGTCTCACACTGAAGCTTTCTTT
NA | TRBJ2-7 | TRBV28 | NA | CASSLGAGPYEQYF | TGTGCCAGCAGTTTAGGTGCGGGACCCTACGAGCAGTACTTC
NA | TRBJ1-1 | TRBV5-1 | TRBD1 | CASSAAQGGNTEAFF | TGCGCCAGCAGCGCCGCACAGGGGGGGAACACTGAAGCTTTCTTT
NA | TRBJ2-7 | TRBV18 | NA | CASSPPVGGYEQYF | TGTGCCAGCTCACCACCCGTGGGAGGCTACGAGCAGTACTTC
NA | TRBJ2-1 | TRBV9 | NA | CASSVELLKPPNEQFF | TGTGCCAGCAGCGTAGAGCTGCTAAAACCCCCCAATGAGCAGTTCTTC
NA | TRBJ2-3 | TRBV6-2/TRBV6-3 | NA | CASSSGLTDTQYF | TGTGCCAGCAGTTCCGGCCTCACAGATACGCAGTATTTT
NA | TRBJ2-2 | TRBV30 | TRBD1 | CAWDRVNTGELFF | TGTGCCTGGGACAGGGTTAACACCGGGGAGCTGTTTTTT
NA | TRBJ2-5 | TRBV10-3 | NA | CAISEVGRRIYF | TGTGCCATCAGTGAGGTTGGCAGGCGGATATACTTC
NA | TRBJ2-3 | TRBV12-3/TRBV12-4 | TRBD2 | CAYNDLCGGF | TGTGCCTATAACGATCTCTGCGGGGGATTT
NA | TRBJ2-7 | TRBV7-2 | NA | CASSSPSLYEQYF | TGTGCCAGCAGCTCCCCAAGCCTCTACGAGCAGTACTTC
NA | TRBJ2-1 | TRBV7-2 | NA | CASSFSGSSYNEQFF | TGTGCCAGCAGCTTCAGCGGTAGCTCCTACAATGAGCAGTTCTTC
NA | TRBJ2-1 | TRBV30 | NA | CAWSALDEQFF | TGTGCCTGGAGTGCCCTGGATGAGCAGTTCTTC
NA | TRBJ1-1 | TRBV27 | NA | CASSFTDMNTEAFF | TGTGCCAGCAGTTTTACGGACATGAACACTGAAGCTTTCTTT
NA | TRBJ2-2 | TRBV5-1 | NA | CASSYRQDTGELFF | TGCGCCAGCAGTTATCGACAAGACACCGGGGAGCTGTTTTTT